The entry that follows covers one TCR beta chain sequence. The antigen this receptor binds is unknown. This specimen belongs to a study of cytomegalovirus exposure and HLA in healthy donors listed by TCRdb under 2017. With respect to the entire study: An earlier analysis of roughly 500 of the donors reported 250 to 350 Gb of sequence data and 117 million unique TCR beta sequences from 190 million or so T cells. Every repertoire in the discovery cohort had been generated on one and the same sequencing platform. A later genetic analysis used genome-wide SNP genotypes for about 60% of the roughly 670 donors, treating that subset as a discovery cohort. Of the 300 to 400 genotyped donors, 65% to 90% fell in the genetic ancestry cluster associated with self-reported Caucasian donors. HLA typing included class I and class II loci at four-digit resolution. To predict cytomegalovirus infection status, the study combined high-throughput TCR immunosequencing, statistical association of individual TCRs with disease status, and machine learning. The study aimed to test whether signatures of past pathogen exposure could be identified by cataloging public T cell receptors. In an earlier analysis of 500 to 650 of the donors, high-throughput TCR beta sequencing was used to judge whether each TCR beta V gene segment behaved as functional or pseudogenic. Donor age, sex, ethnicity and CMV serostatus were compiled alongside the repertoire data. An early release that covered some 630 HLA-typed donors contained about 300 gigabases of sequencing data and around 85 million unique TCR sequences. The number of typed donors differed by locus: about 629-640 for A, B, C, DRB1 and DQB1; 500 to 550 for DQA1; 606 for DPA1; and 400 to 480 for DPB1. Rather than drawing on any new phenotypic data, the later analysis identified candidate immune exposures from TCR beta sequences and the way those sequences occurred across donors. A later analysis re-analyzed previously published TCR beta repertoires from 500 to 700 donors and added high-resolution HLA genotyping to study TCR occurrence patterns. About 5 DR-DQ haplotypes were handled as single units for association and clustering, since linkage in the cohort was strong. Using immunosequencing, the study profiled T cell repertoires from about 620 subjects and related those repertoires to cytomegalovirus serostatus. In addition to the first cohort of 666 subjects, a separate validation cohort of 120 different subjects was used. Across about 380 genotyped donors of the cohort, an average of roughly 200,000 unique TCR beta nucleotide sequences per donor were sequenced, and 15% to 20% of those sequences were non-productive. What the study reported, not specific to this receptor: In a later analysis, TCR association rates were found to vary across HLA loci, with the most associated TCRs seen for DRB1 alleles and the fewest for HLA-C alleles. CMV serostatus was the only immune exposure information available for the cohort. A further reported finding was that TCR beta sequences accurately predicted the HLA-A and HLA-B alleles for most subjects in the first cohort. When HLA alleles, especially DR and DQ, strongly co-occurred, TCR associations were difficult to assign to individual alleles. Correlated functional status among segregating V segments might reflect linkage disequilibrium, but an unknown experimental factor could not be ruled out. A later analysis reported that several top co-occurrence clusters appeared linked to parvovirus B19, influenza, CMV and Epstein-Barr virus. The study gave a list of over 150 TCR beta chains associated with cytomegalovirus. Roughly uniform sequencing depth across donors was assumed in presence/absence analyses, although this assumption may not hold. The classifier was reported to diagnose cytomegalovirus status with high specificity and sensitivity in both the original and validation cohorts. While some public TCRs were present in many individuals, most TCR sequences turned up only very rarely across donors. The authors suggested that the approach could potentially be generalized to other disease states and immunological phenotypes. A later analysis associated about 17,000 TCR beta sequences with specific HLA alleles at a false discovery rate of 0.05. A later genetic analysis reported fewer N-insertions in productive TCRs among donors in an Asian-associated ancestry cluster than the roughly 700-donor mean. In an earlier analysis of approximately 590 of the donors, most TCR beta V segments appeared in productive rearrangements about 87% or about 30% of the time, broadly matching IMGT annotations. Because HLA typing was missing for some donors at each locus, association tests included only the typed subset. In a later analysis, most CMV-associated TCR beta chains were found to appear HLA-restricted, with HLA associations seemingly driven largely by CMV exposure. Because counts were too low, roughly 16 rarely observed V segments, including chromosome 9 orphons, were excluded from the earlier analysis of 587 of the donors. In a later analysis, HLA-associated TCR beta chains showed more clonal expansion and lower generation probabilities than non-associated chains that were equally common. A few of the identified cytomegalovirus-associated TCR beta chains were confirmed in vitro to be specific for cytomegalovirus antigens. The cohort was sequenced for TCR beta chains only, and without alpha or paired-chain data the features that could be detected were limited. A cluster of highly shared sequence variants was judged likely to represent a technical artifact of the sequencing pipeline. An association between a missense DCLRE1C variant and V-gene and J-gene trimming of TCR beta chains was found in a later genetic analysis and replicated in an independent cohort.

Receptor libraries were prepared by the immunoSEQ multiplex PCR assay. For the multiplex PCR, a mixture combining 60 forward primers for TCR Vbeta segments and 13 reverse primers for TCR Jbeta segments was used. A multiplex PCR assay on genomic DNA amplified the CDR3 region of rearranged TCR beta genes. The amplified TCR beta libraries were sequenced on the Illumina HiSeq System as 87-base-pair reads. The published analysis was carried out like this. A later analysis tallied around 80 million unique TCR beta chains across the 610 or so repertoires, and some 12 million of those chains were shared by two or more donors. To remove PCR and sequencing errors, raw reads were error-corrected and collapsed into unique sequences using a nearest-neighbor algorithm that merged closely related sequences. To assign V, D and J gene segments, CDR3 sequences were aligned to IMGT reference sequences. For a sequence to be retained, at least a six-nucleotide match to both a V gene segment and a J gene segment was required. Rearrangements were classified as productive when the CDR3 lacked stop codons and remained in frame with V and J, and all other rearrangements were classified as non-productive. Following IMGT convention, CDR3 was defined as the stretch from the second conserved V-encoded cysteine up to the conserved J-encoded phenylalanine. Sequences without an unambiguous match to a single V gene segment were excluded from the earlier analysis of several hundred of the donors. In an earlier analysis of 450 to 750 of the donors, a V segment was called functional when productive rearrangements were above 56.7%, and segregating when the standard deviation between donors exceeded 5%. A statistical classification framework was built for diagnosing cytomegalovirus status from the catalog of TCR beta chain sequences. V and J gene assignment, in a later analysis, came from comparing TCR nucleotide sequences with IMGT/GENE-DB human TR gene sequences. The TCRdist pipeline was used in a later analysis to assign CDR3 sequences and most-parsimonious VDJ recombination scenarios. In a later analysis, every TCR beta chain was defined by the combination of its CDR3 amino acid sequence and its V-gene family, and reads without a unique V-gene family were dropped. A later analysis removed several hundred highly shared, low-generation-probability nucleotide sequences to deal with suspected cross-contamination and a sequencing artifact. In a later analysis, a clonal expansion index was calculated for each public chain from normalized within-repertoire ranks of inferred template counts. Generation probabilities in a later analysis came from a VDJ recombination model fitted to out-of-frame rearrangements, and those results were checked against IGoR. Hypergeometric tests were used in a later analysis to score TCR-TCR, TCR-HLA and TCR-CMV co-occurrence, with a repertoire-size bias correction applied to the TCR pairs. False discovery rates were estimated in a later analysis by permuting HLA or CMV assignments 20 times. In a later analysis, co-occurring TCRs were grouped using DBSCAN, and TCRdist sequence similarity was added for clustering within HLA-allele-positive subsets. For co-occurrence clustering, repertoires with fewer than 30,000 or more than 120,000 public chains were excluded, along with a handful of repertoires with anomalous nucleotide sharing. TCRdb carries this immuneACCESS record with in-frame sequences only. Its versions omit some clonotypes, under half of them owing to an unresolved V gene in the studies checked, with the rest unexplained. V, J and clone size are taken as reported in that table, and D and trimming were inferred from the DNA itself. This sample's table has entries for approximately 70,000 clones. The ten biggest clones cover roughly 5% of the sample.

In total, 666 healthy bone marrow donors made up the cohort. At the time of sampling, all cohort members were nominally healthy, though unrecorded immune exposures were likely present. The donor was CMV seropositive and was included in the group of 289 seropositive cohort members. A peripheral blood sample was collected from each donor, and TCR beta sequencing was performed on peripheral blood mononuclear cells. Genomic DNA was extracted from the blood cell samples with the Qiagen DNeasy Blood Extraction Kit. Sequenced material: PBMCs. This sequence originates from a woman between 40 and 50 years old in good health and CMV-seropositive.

At the DNA level, the sequence is TGTGCCATCAGTGAAACTAGCGGGGGAGATACGCAGTATTTT. Its protein product is CAISETSGGDTQYF. The chain couples TRBV10-3 to TRBJ2-3, with TRBD2 matching 11 junction bases. CDR1 and CDR2 are drawn from the germline V gene: ENHRY, SYGVKD. The cysteine opens and the phenylalanine closes a CDR3 of 14 amino acids. Here the CDR3 DNA is all that survives: 42 bases in frame from base 1. V has 3 bases trimmed and J has 5 bases trimmed; junction bases matching no gene number 1.